Listed below are T cell receptor beta chains from one sample, sequenced in a study of cytomegalovirus exposure and HLA in healthy donors. Libraries were prepared by immunoSEQ multiplex PCR; TCRdb keeps only in-frame clonotypes and omits some of them. The profile shows 110,000 to 150,000 clones, approximately 80% of them singletons. Sequencing was done on a sample of PBMCs. The receptors come from a woman between 40 and 55 years old in good health and CMV-seropositive. CDR3s include the opening cysteine and the closing phenylalanine or tryptophan.

v_call: TRBV10-1
j_call: TRBJ2-3
cdr3_aa: CASSESTGFPDTQYF

v_call: TRBV7-2
j_call: TRBJ2-2
cdr3_aa: CASSLETVITTGELFF

v_call: TRBV4-3
j_call: TRBJ2-7
cdr3_aa: CASSPTVSGTGTYEQYF

v_call: TRBV28
j_call: TRBJ1-5
cdr3_aa: CASSWGRAHNQPQHF

v_call: TRBV18
j_call: TRBJ2-1
cdr3_aa: CASSPSGRTLRNEQFF

v_call: TRBV27
j_call: TRBJ2-2
cdr3_aa: CASSLELNTGELFF

v_call: TRBV18
j_call: TRBJ1-1
cdr3_aa: CASSWDGGTEAFF

v_call: TRBV9
j_call: TRBJ1-2
cdr3_aa: CASSVAGLSAYTF

v_call: TRBV5-6
j_call: TRBJ2-5
cdr3_aa: CASSLADSLGVQETQYF

v_call: TRBV28
j_call: TRBJ2-5
cdr3_aa: CASSFLSGKETQYF

v_call: TRBV28
j_call: TRBJ2-5
cdr3_aa: CANRQGTGQETQYF

v_call: TRBV28
j_call: TRBJ2-7
cdr3_aa: CASSWGLAGGYEQYF

v_call: TRBV6-5
j_call: TRBJ2-7
cdr3_aa: CASSTGQGLGEQYF

v_call: TRBV10-1
j_call: TRBJ2-3
cdr3_aa: CASSEAGSSTDTQYF

v_call: TRBV7-2
j_call: .
cdr3_aa: CASSLAGLAYEQYF

v_call: TRBV30
j_call: .
cdr3_aa: CAWSVNRYLYEQYF

v_call: TRBV29-1
j_call: TRBJ2-3
cdr3_aa: CSVDRGGSTDTQYF

v_call: TRBV12-2
j_call: TRBJ1-1
cdr3_aa: CASRFVQRAEAFF

v_call: TRBV4-2
j_call: TRBJ2-1
cdr3_aa: CASSYRRGYNEQFF

v_call: TRBV6-4
j_call: TRBJ2-7
cdr3_aa: CASSKGGYEQYF

v_call: TRBV30
j_call: TRBJ1-1
cdr3_aa: CAWKGGVGNTEAFF